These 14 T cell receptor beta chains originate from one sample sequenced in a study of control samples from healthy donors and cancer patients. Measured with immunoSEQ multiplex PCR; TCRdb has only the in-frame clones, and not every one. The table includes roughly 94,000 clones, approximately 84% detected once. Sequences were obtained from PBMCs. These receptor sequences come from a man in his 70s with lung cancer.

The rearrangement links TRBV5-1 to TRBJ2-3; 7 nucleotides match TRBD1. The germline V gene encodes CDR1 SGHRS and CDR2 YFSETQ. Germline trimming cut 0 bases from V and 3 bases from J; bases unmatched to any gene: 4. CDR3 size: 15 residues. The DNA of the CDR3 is TGCGCCAGCAGCTTGGGACAGGGTGGAACAGATACGCAGTATTTT. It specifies CASSLGQGGTDTQYF.

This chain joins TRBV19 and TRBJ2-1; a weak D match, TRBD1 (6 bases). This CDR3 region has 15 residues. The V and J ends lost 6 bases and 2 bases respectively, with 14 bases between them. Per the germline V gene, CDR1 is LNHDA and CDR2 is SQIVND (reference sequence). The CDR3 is CASRNLGGTYNEQFF. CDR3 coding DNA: TGTGCCAGTAGGAACTTAGGGGGAACCTACAATGAGCAGTTCTTC.

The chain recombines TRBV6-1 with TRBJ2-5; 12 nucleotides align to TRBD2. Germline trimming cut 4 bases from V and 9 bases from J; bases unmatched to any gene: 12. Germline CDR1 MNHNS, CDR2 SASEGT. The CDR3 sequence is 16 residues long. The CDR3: CASSVLPSGGAEAQYF. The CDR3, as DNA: TGTGCCAGCAGTGTTCTTCCTAGCGGGGGGGCGGAGGCCCAGTACTTC.

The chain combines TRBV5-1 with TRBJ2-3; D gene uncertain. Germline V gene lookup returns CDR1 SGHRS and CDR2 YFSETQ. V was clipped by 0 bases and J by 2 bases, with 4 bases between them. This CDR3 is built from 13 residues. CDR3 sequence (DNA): TGCGCCAGCAGCTTGGAGGCCACAGATACGCAGTATTTT. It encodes CASSLEATDTQYF.

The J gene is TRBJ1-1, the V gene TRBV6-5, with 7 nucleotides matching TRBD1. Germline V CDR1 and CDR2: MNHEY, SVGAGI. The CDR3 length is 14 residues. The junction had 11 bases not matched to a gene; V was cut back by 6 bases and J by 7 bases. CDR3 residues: CASRGSGRGLEAFF. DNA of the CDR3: TGTGCCAGCAGGGGCAGTGGGAGGGGGCTTGAAGCTTTCTTT.

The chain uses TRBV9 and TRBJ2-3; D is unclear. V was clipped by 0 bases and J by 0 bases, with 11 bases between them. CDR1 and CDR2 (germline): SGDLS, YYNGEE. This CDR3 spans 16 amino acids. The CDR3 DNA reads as TGTGCCAGCAGCGTAGAAGCAGGTGCCAGCACAGATACGCAGTATTTT. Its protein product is CASSVEAGASTDTQYF.

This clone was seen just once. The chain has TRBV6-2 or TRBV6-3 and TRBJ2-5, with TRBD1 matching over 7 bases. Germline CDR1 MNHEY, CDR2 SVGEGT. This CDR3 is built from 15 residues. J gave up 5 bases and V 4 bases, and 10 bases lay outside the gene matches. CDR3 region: CASSFRGDRAETQYF. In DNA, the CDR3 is TGTGCCAGCAGTTTTCGTGGTGACAGGGCGGAGACCCAGTACTTC.

CDR3 region: CASSLALAVNMNTEAFF. CDR3 DNA sequence: TGCGCCAGCAGCTTGGCCCTGGCAGTCAACATGAACACTGAAGCTTTCTTT. V usage is TRBV5-1 and J usage is TRBJ1-1, with unresolved D. Trimming pared 0 bases from V and 0 bases from J, leaving 15 bases between. This CDR3 spans 17 amino acids. The germline CDR1 and CDR2 sequences are SGHRS and YFSETQ.

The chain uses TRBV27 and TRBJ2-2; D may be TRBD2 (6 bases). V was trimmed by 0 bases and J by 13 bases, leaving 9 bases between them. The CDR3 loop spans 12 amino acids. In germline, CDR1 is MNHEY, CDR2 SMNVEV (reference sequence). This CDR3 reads CASSLSGGRLFF. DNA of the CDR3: TGTGCCAGCAGTTTATCTGGGGGGAGGCTGTTTTTT.

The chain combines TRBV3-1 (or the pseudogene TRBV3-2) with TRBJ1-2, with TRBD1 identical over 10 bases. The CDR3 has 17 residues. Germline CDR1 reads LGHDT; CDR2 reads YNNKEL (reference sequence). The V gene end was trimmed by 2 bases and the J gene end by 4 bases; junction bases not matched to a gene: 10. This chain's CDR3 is CASSQYRDRGSRYGYTF. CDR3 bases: TGTGCCAGCAGCCAATACCGGGACAGGGGTTCTCGCTATGGCTACACCTTC.

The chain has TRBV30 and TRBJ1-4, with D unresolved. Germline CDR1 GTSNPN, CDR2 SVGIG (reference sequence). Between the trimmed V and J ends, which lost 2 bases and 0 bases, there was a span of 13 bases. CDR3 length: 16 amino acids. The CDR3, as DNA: TGTGCCTGGAGTCCCCGACTTACTACAACTAATGAAAAACTGTTTTTT. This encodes CAWSPRLTTTNEKLFF. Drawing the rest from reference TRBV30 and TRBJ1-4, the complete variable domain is SQTIHQWPATLVQPVGSPLSLECTVEGTSNPNLYWYRQAAGRGLQLLFYSVGIGQISSEVPQNLSASRPQDRQFILSSKKLLLSDSGFYLCAWSPRLTTTNEKLFFGSGTQLSVL.

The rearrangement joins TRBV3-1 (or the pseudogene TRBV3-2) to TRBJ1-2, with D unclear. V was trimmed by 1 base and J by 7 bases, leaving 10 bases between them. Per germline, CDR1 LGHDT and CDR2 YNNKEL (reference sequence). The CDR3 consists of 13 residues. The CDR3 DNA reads TGTGCCAGCAGCCAAGCTGCCATCTCTGGCTACACCTTC. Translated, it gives CASSQAAISGYTF.

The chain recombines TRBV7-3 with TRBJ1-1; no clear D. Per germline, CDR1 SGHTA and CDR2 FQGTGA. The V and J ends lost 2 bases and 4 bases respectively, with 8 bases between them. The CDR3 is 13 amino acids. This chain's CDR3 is CASSLGQPTEAFF. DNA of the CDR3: TGTGCCAGCAGCTTAGGGCAGCCCACTGAAGCTTTCTTT. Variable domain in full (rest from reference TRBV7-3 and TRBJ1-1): GAGVSQTPSNKVTEKGKYVELRCDPISGHTALYWYRQSLGQGPEFLIYFQGTGAADDSGLPNDRFFAVRPEGSVSTLKIQRTERGDSAVYLCASSLGQPTEAFFGQGTRLTVV.

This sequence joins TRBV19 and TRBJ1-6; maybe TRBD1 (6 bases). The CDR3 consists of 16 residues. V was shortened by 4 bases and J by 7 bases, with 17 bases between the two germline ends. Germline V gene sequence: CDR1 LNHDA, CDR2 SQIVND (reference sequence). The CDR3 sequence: CASSTPPGTSNSPLHF. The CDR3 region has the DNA TGTGCCAGTAGTACCCCTCCCGGGACATCCAATTCACCCCTCCACTTT.